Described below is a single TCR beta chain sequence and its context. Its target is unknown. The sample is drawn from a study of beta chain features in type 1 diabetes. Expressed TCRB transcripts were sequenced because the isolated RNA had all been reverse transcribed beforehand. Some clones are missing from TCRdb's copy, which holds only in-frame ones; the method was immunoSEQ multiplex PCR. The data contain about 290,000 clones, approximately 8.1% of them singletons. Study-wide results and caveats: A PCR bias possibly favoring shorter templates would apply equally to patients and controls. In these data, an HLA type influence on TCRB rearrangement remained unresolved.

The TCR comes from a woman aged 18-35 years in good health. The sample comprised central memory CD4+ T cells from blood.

This chain's CDR3 is CASSFAMYEQYF. The CDR3 nucleotides read TGTGCCAGCAGCTTCGCCATGTACGAGCAGTACTTC. This sequence joins TRBV13 and TRBJ2-7; D unresolved. The CDR3 spans 12 residues. Germline CDR1 is PRHDT and CDR2 is FYEKMQ (reference sequence). V lost 3 bases to trimming and J lost 4 bases, with 7 bases between them.